This TCR beta chain derives from a study of graft-versus-host responses after intestinal transplantation. The table came from immunoSEQ multiplex PCR; TCRdb's copy has only in-frame clones and leaves some out. The sample holds approximately 90,000 clones, over 80% seen once. As to this clone: Its specificity is not known.

Study outcomes and limitations: GvH clones turned up in recipient marrow; some had shown up first in ileum or blood.

The germline CDR1 and CDR2 sequences are SGHNT and YYREEE (reference sequence). The ends were cut back, 0 bases at V and 1 base at J, with 8 bases in the middle. This CDR3 has 14 residues. The genes are TRBV5-4 and TRBJ2-7, with no clear D. Specimen: unstimulated CD8+ T cells sorted from spleen or lymph node cells, collected before intestinal transplant. The sequence derives from a human donor who received an intestinal transplant. Written as DNA, the CDR3 is TGTGCCAGCAGCTTGGGGCCAGAATCCTACGAGCAGTACTTC. Translation: CASSLGPESYEQYF.